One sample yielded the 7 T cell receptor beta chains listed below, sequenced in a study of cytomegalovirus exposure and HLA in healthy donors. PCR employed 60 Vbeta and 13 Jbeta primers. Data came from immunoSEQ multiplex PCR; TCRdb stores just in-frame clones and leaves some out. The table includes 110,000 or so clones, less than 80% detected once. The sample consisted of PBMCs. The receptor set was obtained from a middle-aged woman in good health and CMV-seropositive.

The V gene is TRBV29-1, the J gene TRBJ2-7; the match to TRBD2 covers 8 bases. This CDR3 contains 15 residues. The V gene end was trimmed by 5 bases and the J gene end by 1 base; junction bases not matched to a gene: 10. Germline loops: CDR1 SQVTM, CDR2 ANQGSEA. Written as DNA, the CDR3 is TGCAGCGTTCGCTTTAGCGGGGCGACTTCCTACGAGCAGTACTTC. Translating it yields CSVRFSGATSYEQYF.

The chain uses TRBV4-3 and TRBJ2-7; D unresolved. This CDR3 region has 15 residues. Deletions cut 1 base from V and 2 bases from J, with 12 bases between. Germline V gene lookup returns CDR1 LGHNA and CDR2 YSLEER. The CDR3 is CASSQGSSSTYEQYF. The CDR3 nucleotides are TGCGCCAGCAGCCAAGGTAGCAGCTCAACCTACGAGCAGTACTTC.

The CDR3 here is CASSFPWRRGGYTF. In nucleotides, the CDR3 is TGTGCCAGCAGCTTCCCGTGGAGGAGAGGTGGCTACACCTTC. The rearrangement uses TRBV7-2 and TRBJ1-2, with D unresolved. Germline CDR1 reads SGHTA; CDR2 reads FQGNSA. V shed 3 bases and J shed 7 bases, with 15 bases lying between them. The CDR3 has 14 amino acids.

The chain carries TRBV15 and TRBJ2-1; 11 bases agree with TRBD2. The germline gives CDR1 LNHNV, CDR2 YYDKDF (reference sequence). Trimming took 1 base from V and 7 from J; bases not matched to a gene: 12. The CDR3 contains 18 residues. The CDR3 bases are TGTGCCACCAGCAGAGGCCCCCCCGCTAGCGGGAGGAGGAATGAGCAGTTCTTC. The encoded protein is CATSRGPPASGRRNEQFF.

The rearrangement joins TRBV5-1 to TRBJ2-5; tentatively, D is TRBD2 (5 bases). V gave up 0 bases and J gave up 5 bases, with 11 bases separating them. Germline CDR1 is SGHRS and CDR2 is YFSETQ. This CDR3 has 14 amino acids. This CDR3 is CASSLASGVETQYF. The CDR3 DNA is TGCGCCAGCAGCTTGGCATCCGGGGTTGAGACCCAGTACTTC.

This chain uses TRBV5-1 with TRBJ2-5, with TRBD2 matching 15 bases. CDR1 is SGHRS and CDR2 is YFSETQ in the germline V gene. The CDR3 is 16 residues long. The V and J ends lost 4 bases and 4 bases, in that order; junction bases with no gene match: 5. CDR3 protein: CASSTGLAGGLETQYF. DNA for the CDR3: TGCGCCAGCAGCACTGGACTAGCGGGAGGGTTAGAGACCCAGTACTTC.

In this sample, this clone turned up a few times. CDR3 protein: CASSAGQGVTEAFF. CDR3 sequence (DNA): TGTGCCAGCAGTGCGGGACAGGGAGTCACTGAAGCTTTCTTT. The chain combines TRBV6-1 with TRBJ1-1; 9 nucleotides line up with TRBD1. The trim removed 4 bases at V and 4 bases at J, leaving 4 bases unmatched. The length of the CDR3 is 14 residues. Germline V gene lookup returns CDR1 MNHNS and CDR2 SASEGT.